This T cell receptor (beta chain) is from a study of human T cells and chemical hapten exposure. Overall study context: Once 0.01% DPC had been applied to the upper back by patch test, readings were taken at 6 days. How much TCR each sample yielded varied, mostly because pooled library volumes differed slightly.

As to time point: patch test 1, 2 weeks after DPC sensitization. Treatment described: therapeutic diphenylcyclopropenone sensitization with weekly scalp DPC. Participating donors were patients with alopecia, aged 18 to 70 years, considered appropriate candidates for DPC. TCRdb independently ran MiXCR on the RACE reads; one entry per CDR3 protein. The data contain around 380,000 distinct CDR3 sequences, more than 4.5% of them seen just once; the ten biggest clones take up about 2.2%. This clonotype was picked up many times. The antigen is undetermined. Regarding the study as a whole: PT1 expanded TCR numbers rose with patch test score.

V was clipped by 0 bases and J by 2 bases; unmatched bases: 0. CDR1 SGHTA and CDR2 FQGNSA come from the germline V gene. CDR3 length equals 16 residues. The specimen comprised whole blood, sampled in connection with sensitization to the hapten diphenylcyclopropenone (DPC). The chain recombines TRBV7-2 with TRBJ2-1; 11 bases match TRBD2. The receptor's source is a woman aged 45-59 years with alopecia areata. Some clones in this sample may be carry-over from other donors' samples. The CDR3 reads CASSLATSGTYNEQFF. CDR3 nucleotide sequence: TGTGCCAGCAGCTTAGCGACTAGCGGGACCTACAATGAGCAGTTCTTC.